A single sample is the source of the 29 T cell receptor beta chains below, sequenced in a study of monozygotic twins with inflammatory bowel disease. TCRdb re-called the 5' RACE reads and gives one entry per CDR3 protein, without DNA. This sample contains some 300,000 distinct CDR3 sequences. The sample was blood. The receptor source for this set is a human donor with ulcerative colitis or Crohn's disease, or a healthy co-twin of an affected twin (not recorded which).

V and J are TRBV5-6 and TRBJ2-1; TCRdb selects TRBD2, and the lack of DNA leaves this call unchecked. CDR3 size: 16 residues. Looked up from germline, CDR1 is SGHDT and CDR2 is YYEEEE. This chain's CDR3 is CASSLGTSGFYNEQFF.

The rearrangement uses TRBV20-1 and TRBJ2-5. This CDR3 contains 13 residues. Germline assignment: CDR1 DFQATT and CDR2 SNEGSKA (reference sequence). The CDR3 spells CSASGQSGETQYF.

This rearrangement joins TRBV20-1 to TRBJ2-3. The V gene's germline CDR1 is DFQATT and CDR2 SNEGSKA (reference sequence). CDR3 size: 12 residues. This CDR3 reads CSRRSGTDTQYF.

The J gene is TRBJ2-5, the V gene TRBV20-1; without DNA, the TCRdb call of TRBD1 cannot be checked. Germline lookup yields CDR1 DFQATT and CDR2 SNEGSKA (reference sequence). This CDR3 has 14 amino acids. The chain's CDR3 is CSAGVETGEETQYF.

The V call is TRBV7-2, the J call TRBJ2-4. The CDR3 contains 12 residues. Germline CDR1 SGHTA, CDR2 FQGNSA. The CDR3 spells CASSNLGDIQYF.

J is TRBJ2-3 and V is TRBV5-1; the TCRdb call, TRBD2, lacks DNA for checking. CDR1 and CDR2 (germline): SGHRS, YFSETQ. The CDR3 sequence is 15 residues long. The CDR3 sequence: CASSLELAGVDTQYF.

This chain links TRBV5-1 with TRBJ1-4; the TCRdb D gene call, TRBD1, has no DNA to confirm it. The CDR3 length is 17 residues. Germline lookup yields CDR1 SGHRS and CDR2 YFSETQ. CDR3 sequence reads: CASSNRDRDRSNEKLFF. Full variable domain (remainder filled in from reference TRBV5-1 and TRBJ1-4): KAGVTQTPRYLIKTRGQQVTLSCSPISGHRSVSWYQQTPGQGLQFLFEYFSETQRNKGNFPGRFSGRQFSNSRSEMNVSTLELGDSALYLCASSNRDRDRSNEKLFFGSGTQLSVL.

The CDR3 region is CATREHSSTDTQYF. This chain connects TRBV24-1 to TRBJ2-3. Germline loops: CDR1 KGHDR, CDR2 SFDVKD. This CDR3 is built from 14 residues.

The J gene is TRBJ2-7, the V gene TRBV7-9; TCRdb designates TRBD1, a call that cannot be tested without DNA. The CDR3 is 15 amino acids. The germline V gene encodes CDR1 SEHNR and CDR2 FQNEAQ (reference sequence). CDR3 region: CASSPIAGGRYEQYF.

The chain couples TRBV3-1 to TRBJ2-7; TCRdb's D call of TRBD1 is untestable without DNA. The CDR3 extends over 15 amino acids. From germline, CDR1 is LGHDT and CDR2 YNNKEL (reference sequence). Here the CDR3 reads CASRRGGKSSYEQYF.

This rearrangement joins TRBV5-1 to TRBJ2-7; TCRdb designates TRBD1, a call that cannot be tested without DNA. The CDR3 contains 13 residues. Germline-derived CDR1 and CDR2 are SGHRS and YFSETQ. The CDR3 spells CASSITGVYEQYF.

The chain uses TRBV7-2 and TRBJ2-3; TCRdb proposes TRBD2, but this gene call is untestable without DNA. Germline V gene sequence: CDR1 SGHTA, CDR2 FQGNSA. The CDR3 is made up of 16 amino acids. The CDR3 reads CASSLQRTGGTDTQYF.

This rearrangement joins TRBV4-3 to TRBJ2-7; TCRdb returns TRBD1, unconfirmable since there is no DNA. The CDR3 extends over 16 amino acids. Per the germline V gene, CDR1 is LGHNA and CDR2 is YSLEER. CDR3 sequence reads: CASSRGTGGATYEQYF.

The rearrangement links TRBV29-1 to TRBJ2-7; TCRdb's D gene call, TRBD2, goes unchecked for lack of DNA. This CDR3 has 13 residues. Germline CDR1 reads SQVTM; CDR2 reads ANQGSEA. The CDR3 region is CSATGPSGYEQYF.

The chain links TRBV10-3 to TRBJ2-3; TCRdb outputs TRBD2, but without DNA this stays unchecked. Germline values: CDR1 ENHRY, CDR2 SYGVKD. This CDR3 spans 15 amino acids. The CDR3 loop reads CAIGETSRPRDTQYF.

This sequence joins TRBV7-6 and TRBJ2-7; the D call of TRBD1 rests on TCRdb alone, since no DNA is present to check it. This CDR3 comprises 15 residues. Per germline, CDR1 SGHVS and CDR2 FNYEAQ. CDR3 sequence reads: CASSFGPGRNDEQYF. Full variable domain (remainder filled in from reference TRBV7-6 and TRBJ2-7): GAGVSQSPRYKVTKRGQDVALRCDPISGHVSLYWYRQALGQGPEFLTYFNYEAQQDKSGLPNDRFSAERPEGSISTLTIQRTEQRDSAMYRCASSFGPGRNDEQYFGPGTRLTVT.

This chain joins TRBV20-1 and TRBJ2-7; TCRdb designates TRBD1, a call that cannot be tested without DNA. The germline gives CDR1 DFQATT, CDR2 SNEGSKA (reference sequence). The CDR3 has 14 amino acids. CDR3 amino acids: CSARPGQGIREQYF.

The rearrangement uses TRBV4-2 and TRBJ2-6; with no DNA, the TCRdb D assignment of TRBD2 cannot be verified. Per the germline V gene, CDR1 is LGHNA and CDR2 is YNFKEQ. This CDR3 has 17 residues. This CDR3 reads CASSLQEARTGANVLTF.

The J gene is TRBJ2-3, the V gene TRBV20-1; checking the TCRdb D call of TRBD2 is not possible without DNA. Per the germline V gene, CDR1 is DFQATT and CDR2 is SNEGSKA (reference sequence). The CDR3 runs to 16 residues. The CDR3 is CSASGLADIVTDTQYF.

The chain combines TRBV7-2 with TRBJ1-2; with no DNA, the TCRdb D assignment of TRBD1 cannot be verified. CDR3 length equals 14 residues. Per the germline V gene, CDR1 is SGHTA and CDR2 is FQGNSA. Here the CDR3 reads CASSSPGGYYGYTF.

This chain links TRBV3-1 with TRBJ2-7; TCRdb calls TRBD2, which cannot be checked without DNA. Looked up from germline, CDR1 is LGHDT and CDR2 is YNNKEL (reference sequence). The CDR3 is 16 residues long. This CDR3 is CASSQFPGLAGYEQYF.

The V gene is TRBV7-8, the J gene TRBJ2-2; TCRdb's D gene call, TRBD1, goes unchecked for lack of DNA. Germline CDR1 and CDR2: SGHVS and FQNEAQ. The CDR3 extends over 15 amino acids. CDR3 sequence: CASRPGTGFTGELFF.

V gene TRBV9 combines with J gene TRBJ1-2; checking the TCRdb D call of TRBD1 is not possible without DNA. The CDR3 runs 15 residues. Germline V CDR1 and CDR2: SGDLS, YYNGEE. The CDR3 loop is CASSVGGNTNYGYTF.

The V call is TRBV5-5, the J call TRBJ1-2. Germline lookup yields CDR1 SGHKS and CDR2 YYEKEE (reference sequence). The CDR3 sequence is 15 residues long. This CDR3 is CASSMTQGPTYGYTF. Supplemented by reference TRBV5-5 and TRBJ1-2, the full variable domain reads DAGVTQSPTHLIKTRGQQVTLRCSPISGHKSVSWYQQVLGQGPQFIFQYYEKEERGRGNFPDRFSARQFPNYSSELNVNALLLGDSALYLCASSMTQGPTYGYTFGSGTRLTVV.

The chain is built from TRBV6-4 and TRBJ2-2; checking the TCRdb D call of TRBD2 is not possible without DNA. The V gene's germline CDR1 is MRHNA and CDR2 SNTAGT. The CDR3 has 14 amino acids. CDR3 protein: CASSDSAGAGELFF.

This sequence joins TRBV5-5 and TRBJ2-1; as DNA is missing, the TRBD2 call by TCRdb cannot be tested. This CDR3 is 17 amino acids long. The germline V gene has CDR1 SGHKS and CDR2 YYEKEE (reference sequence). CDR3 sequence: CASSPKSSGRYYNEQFF.

V gene TRBV4-3 combines with J gene TRBJ2-3; TCRdb's D gene call, TRBD2, goes unchecked for lack of DNA. This CDR3 has 18 residues. Germline CDR1 LGHNA, CDR2 YSLEER. CDR3 protein: CASSQEPSASGGRDTQYF.

This rearrangement joins TRBV12-3 or TRBV12-4 to TRBJ2-7; the TRBD1 assignment by TCRdb is unverifiable without DNA. The CDR3 is 14 amino acids. The CDR3 spells CASSAGTGDYEQYF.

The chain couples TRBV5-1 to TRBJ1-1; TCRdb lists TRBD1, though no DNA is available to test this call. Germline CDR1 and CDR2: SGHRS and YFSETQ. The CDR3 is made up of 15 amino acids. The CDR3 spells CASSPGTVMNTEAFF.